This entry lists 23 T cell receptor beta chains sequenced from one sample in a study of cytomegalovirus exposure and HLA in healthy donors. PCR was performed using 60 Vbeta and 13 Jbeta primers. Here immunoSEQ multiplex PCR was the method, and the copy in TCRdb shows in-frame clones only, minus some. The sample shows 95,000 to 150,000 clones, over 80% of them seen only once. The specimen sequenced was PBMCs. Receptors originate from a man aged 50-60 years in good health and CMV-seronegative.

For the CDR3, the DNA is TGTGCCAGCCGCCCTGCCAGCGGGACCTACAATGAGCAGTTCTTC. Translated: CASRPASGTYNEQFF. V gene TRBV2 combines with J gene TRBJ2-1; 7 nucleotides align to TRBD2. V shed 8 bases, J shed 2 bases, and the junction held 9 bases outside the gene matches. Germline V gene lookup returns CDR1 SNHLY and CDR2 FYNNEI. The CDR3 runs 15 residues.

In this sample, this clone turned up a few times. The junction differs from germline at one of its ends, possibly a read error. The V and J genes are TRBV5-8 and TRBJ1-6; 9 bases agree with TRBD1. The CDR3 totals 15 residues. Germline-derived CDR1 and CDR2 are SGHTS and YDEGEE. The CDR3 spells CASTLRTGENSPLHF. The DNA of the CDR3 is TGTGCCAGCACCTTGCGGACAGGGGAAAATTCACCCCTCCACTTT.

This chain connects TRBV11-2 to TRBJ1-5; unclear D gene. Trimming cost V 4 bases and J 2 bases, with 12 bases left between them. The germline V gene has CDR1 SGHAT and CDR2 FQNNGV. CDR3 length equals 15 residues. CDR3 residues: CASSSEREGNQPQHF. In DNA, the CDR3 is TGTGCCAGCAGCTCGGAGAGGGAGGGCAATCAGCCCCAGCATTTT.

The rearrangement joins TRBV6-5 to TRBJ1-5; 7 bases fit TRBD1. V shed 6 bases, J shed 3 bases, and the junction held 8 bases outside the gene matches. The germline V gene has CDR1 MNHEY and CDR2 SVGAGI. This CDR3 contains 15 residues. CDR3 DNA sequence: TGTGCCAGCAGATTGACAGGGTCCTCCAATCAGCCCCAGCATTTT. This codes for CASRLTGSSNQPQHF.

CDR3 region: CASRRSQRLSANEQFF. CDR3 coding DNA: TGCGCCAGCAGACGGAGTCAGCGACTTTCCGCAAATGAGCAGTTCTTC. The chain carries TRBV5-1 and TRBJ2-1; no reliable D call. Looked up from germline, CDR1 is SGHRS and CDR2 is YFSETQ. With 5 bases removed from V and 7 bases from J, the gap between germline ends came to 22 bases. The CDR3 totals 16 residues.

CDR3 protein: CASSSGLNTEAFF. CDR3 DNA sequence: TGCGCCAGCAGCTCAGGCCTGAACACTGAAGCTTTCTTT. V usage is TRBV5-1 and J usage is TRBJ1-1; unclear D gene. This CDR3 spans 13 amino acids. Germline CDR1 SGHRS, CDR2 YFSETQ. V was trimmed by 3 bases and J by 0 bases, leaving 6 bases between them.

The chain recombines TRBV5-5 with TRBJ2-2, with D possibly TRBD2 on 6 matching bases. Looked up from germline, CDR1 is SGHKS and CDR2 is YYEKEE (reference sequence). The CDR3 has 16 amino acids. Trimming took off 0 bases at V and 3 bases at J, with 12 bases between the two ends. The CDR3 nucleotides are TGTGCCAGCAGCTTGGGGGCGCGGGACCACACCGGGGAGCTGTTTTTT. As protein: CASSLGARDHTGELFF.

The chain couples TRBV7-2 to TRBJ1-6, with D hard to call. V lost 5 bases, J lost 9 bases, and 11 bases lay in between. The CDR3 has 13 residues. Germline CDR1 is SGHTA and CDR2 is FQGNSA. The CDR3 reads CASSEGEGSPLHF. DNA of the CDR3: TGTGCCAGCAGCGAAGGAGAGGGTTCACCCCTCCACTTT.

This sequence joins TRBV18 and TRBJ1-2; 7 bases align to TRBD1. This CDR3 region has 16 residues. Germline V gene data show CDR1 as KGHSH and CDR2 as LQKENI. Losses at the gene ends were 4 bases for V and 4 bases for J; bases not matched to a gene: 12. The CDR3 loop is CASSLGQEIILYGYTF. For the CDR3, the DNA is TGTGCCAGCTCACTAGGACAGGAGATTATACTCTATGGCTACACCTTC.

The V call is TRBV19, the J call TRBJ1-5, with 9 bases lining up with TRBD1. This CDR3 has 16 amino acids. The ends lost 3 bases at V and 1 base at J; junction bases unmatched: 4. The germline gives CDR1 LNHDA, CDR2 SQIVND (reference sequence). The CDR3 here is CASSMDRGRSNQPQHF. The CDR3 DNA sequence: TGTGCCAGTAGTATGGACAGGGGTCGGAGCAATCAGCCCCAGCATTTT.

The V call is TRBV11-2, the J call TRBJ1-4, with 8 bases identical to TRBD1. Germline values: CDR1 SGHAT, CDR2 FQNNGV. The CDR3 is made up of 17 amino acids. V gave up 5 bases and J gave up 8 bases; unmatched junction bases: 16. The CDR3 spells CASSPTTFPDRDEKLFF. The CDR3 DNA follows: TGTGCCAGCAGCCCAACTACGTTTCCGGACAGGGACGAAAAACTGTTTTTT.

The chain links TRBV7-3 to TRBJ2-7, with TRBD2 as a possible D gene (6 bases). The CDR3 consists of 13 residues. Germline CDR1 and CDR2: SGHTA and FQGTGA. Trimming stripped 5 bases from V and 3 bases from J, with 11 bases between. CDR3 sequence: CASSPLGGYEQYF. CDR3 in DNA: TGTGCCAGCAGCCCCCTGGGAGGCTACGAGCAGTACTTC.

The chain combines TRBV10-3 with TRBJ2-5; TRBD1 matches at 7 bases. Germline V gene lookup returns CDR1 ENHRY and CDR2 SYGVKD. Trimming took 8 bases from V and 4 from J; bases not matched to a gene: 13. CDR3 length: 15 residues. CDR3 in DNA: TGTGCCATCGCACCCCACACAGGGGTGGGAGAGACCCAGTACTTC. This translates into CAIAPHTGVGETQYF.

The gene calls are TRBV7-9 and TRBJ2-7, with 7 bases fitting TRBD1. The CDR3 totals 13 residues. J lost 6 bases, V lost 3 bases, and 5 bases had no gene match. From germline, CDR1 is SEHNR and CDR2 FQNEAQ (reference sequence). The CDR3 coding sequence is TGTGCCAGCAGCTTTGGGGACAGTTCCGAGCAGTACTTC. This codes for CASSFGDSSEQYF. Filled out from reference TRBV7-9 and TRBJ2-7, the complete variable domain reads DTGVSQNPRHKITKRGQNVTFRCDPISEHNRLYWYRQTLGQGPEFLTYFQNEAQLEKSRLLSDRFSAERPKGSFSTLEIQRTEQGDSAMYLCASSFGDSSEQYFGPGTRLTVT.

The chain links TRBV28 to TRBJ2-4; 11 bases align to TRBD1. The V and J ends lost 5 bases and 9 bases, in that order; junction bases with no gene match: 12. This CDR3 is built from 16 residues. CDR1 and CDR2 from the germline V gene are MDHEN and SYDVKM. The CDR3 loop reads CASSPGLDRGPSIQYF. The CDR3 coding sequence is TGTGCCAGCAGTCCCGGCCTGGACAGGGGGCCGAGCATTCAGTACTTC.

This chain uses TRBV7-9 with TRBJ1-1; TRBD1 is a possible D gene (6 bases). The germline gives CDR1 SEHNR, CDR2 FQNEAQ (reference sequence). This CDR3 comprises 14 residues. Between the trimmed V and J ends, which lost 5 bases and 3 bases, there was a span of 13 bases. The CDR3 loop reads CASSLEGQYTEAFF. The DNA for the CDR3 is TGTGCCAGCAGCCTAGAGGGACAATACACTGAAGCTTTCTTT. The full variable domain, its missing parts supplied by reference TRBV7-9 and TRBJ1-1, is DTGVSQNPRHKITKRGQNVTFRCDPISEHNRLYWYRQTLGQGPEFLTYFQNEAQLEKSRLLSDRFSAERPKGSFSTLEIQRTEQGDSAMYLCASSLEGQYTEAFFGQGTRLTVV.

V usage is TRBV4-1 and J usage is TRBJ2-1; TRBD2 aligns across 11 bases. Unmatched junction bases numbered 6, after V lost 3 bases and J lost 5 bases. Germline CDR1 reads MGHRA; CDR2 reads YSYEKL. The CDR3 is made up of 16 amino acids. CDR3 sequence: CASSQPTSGAHNEQFF. Written as DNA, the CDR3 is TGCGCCAGCAGCCAGCCGACTAGCGGGGCCCACAATGAGCAGTTCTTC.

The chain links TRBV28 to TRBJ1-3; D is uncertain. Germline assignment: CDR1 MDHEN and CDR2 SYDVKM. The V and J ends lost 2 bases and 0 bases respectively, with 11 bases between them. The CDR3 has 16 residues. The CDR3 region is CASSLPFRYSGNTIYF. CDR3 nucleotides: TGTGCCAGCAGTTTACCCTTCAGGTACTCTGGAAACACCATATATTTT.

The chain carries TRBV27 and TRBJ1-2; weak D call: TRBD1 (6 bases). The germline gives CDR1 MNHEY, CDR2 SMNVEV (reference sequence). The CDR3 sequence is 12 residues long. Trimming removed 5 bases at V and 9 bases at J, with 13 bases between. This CDR3 is CASSNQGSSYTF. The CDR3 nucleotides are TGTGCCAGCAGTAACCAGGGGAGTAGCTACACCTTC.

V and J are TRBV29-1 and TRBJ2-5; weak D call: TRBD1 (6 bases). The germline CDR1 and CDR2 sequences are SQVTM and ANQGSEA. Deletions cut 2 bases from V and 4 bases from J, with 11 bases between. CDR3 length: 13 amino acids. CDR3 region: CSVERTEGETQYF. The CDR3 region has the DNA TGCAGCGTTGAACGGACAGAAGGAGAGACCCAGTACTTC.

This clone was detected once. J is TRBJ1-5 and V is TRBV10-3, with TRBD1 matching 7 bases. This CDR3 has 14 residues. V shed 4 bases and J 7 bases; nucleotides not matched to a gene: 7. Germline lookup yields CDR1 ENHRY and CDR2 SYGVKD. The CDR3 here is CAISATGKEQPQHF. CDR3 in DNA: TGTGCCATCAGTGCGACAGGGAAGGAGCAGCCCCAGCATTTT.

This sequence joins TRBV28 and TRBJ2-1, with TRBD1 matching 12 bases. Germline CDR1 MDHEN, CDR2 SYDVKM. CDR3 length: 16 residues. With 3 bases clipped from V and 7 bases from J, the junction kept 7 bases outside the gene matches. In DNA, the CDR3 is TGTGCCAGCAGTTTCCTCCGGGACAGGGGGCTGAATGAGCAGTTCTTC. Translation: CASSFLRDRGLNEQFF.

The gene calls are TRBV6-6 and TRBJ2-2; a possible D gene is TRBD1 (6 bases). Germline V gene data show CDR1 as MNHNY and CDR2 as SVGAGI (reference sequence). V dropped 0 bases and J dropped 8 bases, with 13 bases sitting between them. This CDR3 is built from 15 residues. As DNA, the CDR3 is TGTGCCAGCAGTTACTCCCTACGAACAGGGGGGGAGCTGTTTTTT. The encoded protein is CASSYSLRTGGELFF.